This T cell receptor beta chain was obtained from a study of CD8 T cells in ankylosing spondylitis. Study outcomes and limitations: Prior literature has documented some motif variants in synovial fluid and blood from reactive arthritis. Reported data indicate significant enrichment of disease-linked clones within matched ankylosing spondylitis synovial fluid. Made up of eight highly homologous variants, a TCR beta motif appeared characteristic of ankylosing spondylitis blood.

Quantitative molecular-barcoded 5'-RACE generated the TCR beta libraries. TCRdb re-called the 5' RACE reads with MiXCR, one entry per CDR3 protein. The sample includes some 250,000 distinct CDR3 sequences, roughly a tenth of them seen just once. This clonotype was detected many times. The antigen remains undetermined. V gave up 4 bases and J gave up 6 bases; unmatched junction bases: 10. The CDR3 is 14 amino acids. Germline lookup yields CDR1 SGHKS and CDR2 YYEKEE (reference sequence). Specimen: blood, either unsorted or a sorted T cell fraction (not recorded which). This rearrangement joins TRBV5-5 to TRBJ2-7; 7 bases line up with TRBD1. This clonotype originated in a male donor with ankylosing spondylitis or in good health (not recorded which). The CDR3 loop reads CASSPGQDLSEQYF. CDR3 nucleotide sequence: TGTGCCAGCAGCCCTGGACAGGATCTTAGCGAGCAGTACTTC.